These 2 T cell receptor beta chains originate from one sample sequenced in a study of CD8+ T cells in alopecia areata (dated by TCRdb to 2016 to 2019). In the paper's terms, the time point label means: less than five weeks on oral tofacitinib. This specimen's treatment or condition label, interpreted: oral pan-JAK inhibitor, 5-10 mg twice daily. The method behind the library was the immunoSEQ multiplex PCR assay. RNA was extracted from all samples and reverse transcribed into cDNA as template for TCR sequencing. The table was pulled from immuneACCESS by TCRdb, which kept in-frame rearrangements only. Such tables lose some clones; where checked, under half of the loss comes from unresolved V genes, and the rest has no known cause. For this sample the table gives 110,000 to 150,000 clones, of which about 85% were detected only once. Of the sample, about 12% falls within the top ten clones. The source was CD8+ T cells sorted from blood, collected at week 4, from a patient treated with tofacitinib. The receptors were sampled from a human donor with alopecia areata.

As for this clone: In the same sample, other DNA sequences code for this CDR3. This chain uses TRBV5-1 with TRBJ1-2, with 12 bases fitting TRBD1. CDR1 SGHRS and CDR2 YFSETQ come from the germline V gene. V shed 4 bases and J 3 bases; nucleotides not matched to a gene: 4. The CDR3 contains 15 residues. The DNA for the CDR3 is TGCGCCAGCAGCCTGGGACAGGGGGCGGACTATGGCTACACCTTC. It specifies CASSLGQGADYGYTF.

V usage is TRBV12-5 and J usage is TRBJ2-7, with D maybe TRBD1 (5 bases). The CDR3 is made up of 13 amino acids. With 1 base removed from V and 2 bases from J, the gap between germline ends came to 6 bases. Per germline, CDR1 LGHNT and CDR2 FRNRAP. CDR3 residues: CASGLGQPYEQYF. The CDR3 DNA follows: TGTGCTAGTGGTTTGGGACAGCCCTACGAGCAGTACTTC.